Below, one T cell receptor beta chain is given with its context. What it recognizes is unknown. Healthy donors had no documented immune events, such as infections, while sampled. The data were obtained in a study of identifying expanded T cells in peripheral blood. Findings and caveats of the study: Across healthy donors, higher total template counts meant significantly greater approximately two-week count variance. Differentially abundant clones: 1 to 1.5 between replicates, 15 to 17 at around 14 days, over 18 at four.

CDR1 and CDR2 (germline): MNHEY, SVGAGI. The V end lost 6 bases, the J end lost 3 bases, and 14 bases lay between the germline ends. CDR3 length: 14 amino acids. Sequencing used immunoSEQ multiplex PCR; TCRdb keeps in-frame clones, though not all of them. Of approximately 59,000 clones in the sample, over 85% were seen once. This TCR was sampled from a person aged 18 to 70 in good health. V and J are TRBV6-5 and TRBJ1-1; D gene uncertain. The source material was blood. Here the CDR3 reads CASSPDRWDTEAFF. Here the CDR3 DNA reads TGTGCCAGCAGCCCAGACCGGTGGGACACTGAAGCTTTCTTT.